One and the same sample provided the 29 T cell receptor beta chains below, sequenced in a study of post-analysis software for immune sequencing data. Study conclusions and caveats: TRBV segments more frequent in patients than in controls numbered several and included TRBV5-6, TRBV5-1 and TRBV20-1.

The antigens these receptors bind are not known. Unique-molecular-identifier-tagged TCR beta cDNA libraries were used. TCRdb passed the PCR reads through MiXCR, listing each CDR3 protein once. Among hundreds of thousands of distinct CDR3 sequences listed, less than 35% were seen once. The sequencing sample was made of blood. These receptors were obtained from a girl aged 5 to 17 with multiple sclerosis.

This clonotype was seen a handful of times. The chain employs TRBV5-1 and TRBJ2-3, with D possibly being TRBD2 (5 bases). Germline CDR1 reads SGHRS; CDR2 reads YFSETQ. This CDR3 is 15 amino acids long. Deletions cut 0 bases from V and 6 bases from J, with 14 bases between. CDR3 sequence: CASSLAGNQMDTQYF. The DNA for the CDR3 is TGCGCCAGCAGCTTGGCGGGGAACCAGATGGATACGCAGTATTTT.

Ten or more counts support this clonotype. The CDR3 nucleotides read TGTGCCAGCAGCCAGGGGGGTGGCTACACCTTC. Translating it yields CASSQGGGYTF. The V call is TRBV3-1, the J call TRBJ1-2; tentative D call: TRBD1 (5 bases). The CDR3 sequence is 11 residues long. The germline V gene encodes CDR1 LGHDT and CDR2 YNNKEL (reference sequence). The V gene lost 3 bases and the J gene lost 7 bases, with 6 bases spanning the gap.

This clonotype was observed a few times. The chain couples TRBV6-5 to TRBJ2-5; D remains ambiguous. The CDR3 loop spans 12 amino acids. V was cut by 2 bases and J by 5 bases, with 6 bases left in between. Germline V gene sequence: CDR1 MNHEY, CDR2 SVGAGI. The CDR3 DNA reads TGTGCCAGCAGTTACCCAGAGGAGACCCAGTACTTC. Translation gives CASSYPEETQYF.

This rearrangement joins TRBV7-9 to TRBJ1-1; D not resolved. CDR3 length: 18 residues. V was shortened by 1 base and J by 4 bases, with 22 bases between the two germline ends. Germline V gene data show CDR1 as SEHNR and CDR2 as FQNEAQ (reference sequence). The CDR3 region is CASSLVFGQEQRTTEAFF. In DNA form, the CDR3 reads TGTGCCAGCAGCTTAGTATTTGGGCAGGAGCAGAGGACCACTGAAGCTTTCTTT.

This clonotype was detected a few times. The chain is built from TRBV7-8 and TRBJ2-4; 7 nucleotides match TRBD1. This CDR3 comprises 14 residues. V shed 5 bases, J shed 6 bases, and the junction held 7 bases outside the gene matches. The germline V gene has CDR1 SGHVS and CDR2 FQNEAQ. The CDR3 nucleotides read TGTGCCAGCAGCGTTACAGGGGCTAGAAACATTCAGTACTTC. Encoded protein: CASSVTGARNIQYF.

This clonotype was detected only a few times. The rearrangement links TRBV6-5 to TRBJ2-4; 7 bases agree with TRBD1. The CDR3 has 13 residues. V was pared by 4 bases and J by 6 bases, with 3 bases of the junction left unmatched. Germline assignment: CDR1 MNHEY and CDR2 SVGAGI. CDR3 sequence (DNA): TGTGCCAGCAGTTCGAACAGGGGAAACATTCAGTACTTC. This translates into CASSSNRGNIQYF.

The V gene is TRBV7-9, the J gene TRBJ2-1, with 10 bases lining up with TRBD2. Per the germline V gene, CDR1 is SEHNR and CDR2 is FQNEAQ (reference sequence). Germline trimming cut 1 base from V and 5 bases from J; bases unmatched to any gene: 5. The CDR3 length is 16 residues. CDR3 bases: TGTGCCAGCAGCTTAGTCCCAACTAGCGGGAACAATGAGCAGTTCTTC. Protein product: CASSLVPTSGNNEQFF.

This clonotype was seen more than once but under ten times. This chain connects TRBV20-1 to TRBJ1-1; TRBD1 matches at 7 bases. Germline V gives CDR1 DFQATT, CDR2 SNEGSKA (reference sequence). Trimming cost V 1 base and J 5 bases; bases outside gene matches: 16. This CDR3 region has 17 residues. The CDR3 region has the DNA TGCAGTGCTAGAGCCTTTTTCACAGGGGACGGGGGGACTGAAGCTTTCTTT. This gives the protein CSARAFFTGDGGTEAFF.

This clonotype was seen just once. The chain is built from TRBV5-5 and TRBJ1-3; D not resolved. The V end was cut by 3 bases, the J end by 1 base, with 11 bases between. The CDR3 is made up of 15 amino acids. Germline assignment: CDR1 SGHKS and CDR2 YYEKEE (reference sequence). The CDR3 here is CASSSYRDSGNTIYF. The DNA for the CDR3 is TGTGCCAGCAGCTCTTACAGAGATTCTGGAAACACCATATATTTT.

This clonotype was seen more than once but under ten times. Written as DNA, the CDR3 is TGCAGTGCGAGGGGTGGACAAACTGGCACTGAAGCTTTCTTT. Its protein is CSARGGQTGTEAFF. The genes are TRBV20-1 and TRBJ1-1; D is perhaps TRBD1 (5 bases). This CDR3 has 14 residues. V was pared by 6 bases and J by 4 bases, with 18 bases between. Germline V gives CDR1 DFQATT, CDR2 SNEGSKA (reference sequence).

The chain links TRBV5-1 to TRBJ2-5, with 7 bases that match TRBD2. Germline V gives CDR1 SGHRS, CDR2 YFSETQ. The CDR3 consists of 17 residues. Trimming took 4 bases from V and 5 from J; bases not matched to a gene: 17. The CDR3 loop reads CASSPGAGLMGTETQYF. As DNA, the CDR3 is TGCGCCAGCAGCCCTGGAGCGGGACTTATGGGGACGGAGACCCAGTACTTC.

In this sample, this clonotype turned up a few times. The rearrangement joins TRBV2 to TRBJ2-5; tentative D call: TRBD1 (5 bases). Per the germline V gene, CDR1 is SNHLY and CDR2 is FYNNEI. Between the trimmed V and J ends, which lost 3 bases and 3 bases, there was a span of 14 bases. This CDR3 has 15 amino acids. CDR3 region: CASSDRVAGKETQYF. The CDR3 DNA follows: TGTGCCAGCAGTGATCGGGTCGCAGGGAAAGAGACCCAGTACTTC.

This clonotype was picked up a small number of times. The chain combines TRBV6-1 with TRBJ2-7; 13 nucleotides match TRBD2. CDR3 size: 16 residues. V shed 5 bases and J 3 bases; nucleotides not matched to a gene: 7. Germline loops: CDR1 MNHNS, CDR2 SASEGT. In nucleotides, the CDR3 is TGTGCCAGCAGTAAGGGACTAGCGGGGCTGTTCTACGAGCAGTACTTC. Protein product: CASSKGLAGLFYEQYF.

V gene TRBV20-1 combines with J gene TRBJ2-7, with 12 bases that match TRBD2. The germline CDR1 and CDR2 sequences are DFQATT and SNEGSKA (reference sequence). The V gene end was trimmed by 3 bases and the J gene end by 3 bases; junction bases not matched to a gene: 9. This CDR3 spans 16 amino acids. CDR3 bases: TGCAGTGCTAGCTCGAATCTAGCGGGAGGGAACTACGAGCAGTACTTC. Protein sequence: CSASSNLAGGNYEQYF.

CDR3 nucleotide sequence: TGTGCCAGCAGCTTAGAAGGGAGCTTTGGTTCACCCCTCCACTTT. As protein: CASSLEGSFGSPLHF. This chain links TRBV7-2 with TRBJ1-6; D call uncertain. This CDR3 spans 15 amino acids. The germline CDR1 and CDR2 sequences are SGHTA and FQGNSA. The V end lost 1 base, the J end lost 9 bases, and 13 bases lay between the germline ends.

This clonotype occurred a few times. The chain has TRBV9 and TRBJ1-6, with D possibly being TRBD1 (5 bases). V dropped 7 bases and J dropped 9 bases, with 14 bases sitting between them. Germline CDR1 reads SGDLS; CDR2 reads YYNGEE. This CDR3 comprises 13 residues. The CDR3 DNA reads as TGTGCCAGCCATGCGGGTGGGGGTTCACCCCTCCACTTT. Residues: CASHAGGGSPLHF. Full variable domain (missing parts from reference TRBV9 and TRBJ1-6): DSGVTQTPKHLITATGQRVTLRCSPRSGDLSVYWYQQSLDQGLQFLIQYYNGEERAKGNILERFSAQQFPDLHSELNLSSLELGDSALYFCASHAGGGSPLHFGNGTRLTVT.

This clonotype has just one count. In DNA, the CDR3 is TGCGCCAGCAGCTCCGCCGGAACCCCGACAGAAGCTTTCTTT. This encodes CASSSAGTPTEAFF. The V call is TRBV5-1, the J call TRBJ1-1; D remains ambiguous. The CDR3 has 14 amino acids. V lost 3 bases and J 8 bases, leaving 17 bases between the germline ends. Germline V CDR1 and CDR2: SGHRS, YFSETQ.

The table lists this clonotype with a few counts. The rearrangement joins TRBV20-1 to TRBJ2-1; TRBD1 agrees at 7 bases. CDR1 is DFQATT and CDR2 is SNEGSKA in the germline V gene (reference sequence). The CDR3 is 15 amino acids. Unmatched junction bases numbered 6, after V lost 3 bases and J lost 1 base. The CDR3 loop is CSASRGTVSYNEQFF. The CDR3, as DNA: TGCAGTGCTAGTCGTGGGACAGTTTCCTACAATGAGCAGTTCTTC.

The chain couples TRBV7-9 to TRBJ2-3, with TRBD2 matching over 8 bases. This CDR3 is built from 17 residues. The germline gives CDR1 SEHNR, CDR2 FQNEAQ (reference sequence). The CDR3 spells CALAAGGVAGPPDTQYF. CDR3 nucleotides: TGTGCGCTCGCGGCTGGTGGGGTAGCGGGACCGCCAGATACGCAGTATTTT.

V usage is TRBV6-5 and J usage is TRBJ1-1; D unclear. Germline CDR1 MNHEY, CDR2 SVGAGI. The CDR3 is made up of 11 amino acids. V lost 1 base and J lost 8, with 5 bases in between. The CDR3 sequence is CASSYLSEAFF. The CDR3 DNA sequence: TGTGCCAGCAGTTACTTATCCGAAGCTTTCTTT.

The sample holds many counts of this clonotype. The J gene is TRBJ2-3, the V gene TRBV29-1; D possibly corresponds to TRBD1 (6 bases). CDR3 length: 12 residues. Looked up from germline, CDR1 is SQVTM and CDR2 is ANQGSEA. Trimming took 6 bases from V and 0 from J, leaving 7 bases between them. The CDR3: CSVTGSTDTQYF. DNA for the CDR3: TGCAGCGTAACAGGGAGCACAGATACGCAGTATTTT.

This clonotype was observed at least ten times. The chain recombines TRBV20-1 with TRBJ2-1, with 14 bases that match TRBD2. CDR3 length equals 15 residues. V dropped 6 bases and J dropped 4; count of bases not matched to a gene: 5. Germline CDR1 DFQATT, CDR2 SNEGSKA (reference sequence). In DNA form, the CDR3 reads TGCAGTGCCTCCCGACTAGCGGGGGGGTACAATGAGCAGTTCTTC. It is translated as CSASRLAGGYNEQFF.

CDR3 amino acids: CSARWIDNQPQHF. CDR3 coding DNA: TGCAGTGCTAGGTGGATAGACAATCAGCCCCAGCATTTT. V is TRBV20-1 and J is TRBJ1-5; no clear D. V lost 3 bases and J lost 3, with 9 bases in between. The CDR3 contains 13 residues. Germline-derived CDR1 and CDR2 are DFQATT and SNEGSKA (reference sequence).

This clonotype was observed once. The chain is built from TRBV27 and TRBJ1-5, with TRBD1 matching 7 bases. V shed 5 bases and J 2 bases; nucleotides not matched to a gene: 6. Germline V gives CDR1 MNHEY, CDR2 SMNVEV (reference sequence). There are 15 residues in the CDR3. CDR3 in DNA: TGTGCCAGCAGTCGAGATCAGGGGGGCAATCAGCCCCAGCATTTT. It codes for CASSRDQGGNQPQHF.

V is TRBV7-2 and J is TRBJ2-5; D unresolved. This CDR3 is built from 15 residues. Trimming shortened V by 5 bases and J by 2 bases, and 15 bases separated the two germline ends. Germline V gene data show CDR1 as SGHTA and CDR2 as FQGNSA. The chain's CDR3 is CASSPGSTIQETQYF. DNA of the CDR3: TGTGCCAGCAGCCCCGGGTCGACGATTCAAGAGACCCAGTACTTC.

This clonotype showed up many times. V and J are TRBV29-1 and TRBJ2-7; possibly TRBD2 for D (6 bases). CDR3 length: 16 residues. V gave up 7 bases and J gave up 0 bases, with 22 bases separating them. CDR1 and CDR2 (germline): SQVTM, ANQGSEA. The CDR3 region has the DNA TGCAGCGCAGCCAGCTCTAGCGCCGTGAGCTCCTACGAGCAGTACTTC. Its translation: CSAASSSAVSSYEQYF.

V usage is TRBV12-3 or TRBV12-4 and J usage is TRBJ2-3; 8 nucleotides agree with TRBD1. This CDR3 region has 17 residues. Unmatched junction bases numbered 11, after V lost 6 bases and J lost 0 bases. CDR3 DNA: TGTGCCAGCAGGCCAGGGACAGGCCGGTCTAGCACAGATACGCAGTATTTT. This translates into CASRPGTGRSSTDTQYF.

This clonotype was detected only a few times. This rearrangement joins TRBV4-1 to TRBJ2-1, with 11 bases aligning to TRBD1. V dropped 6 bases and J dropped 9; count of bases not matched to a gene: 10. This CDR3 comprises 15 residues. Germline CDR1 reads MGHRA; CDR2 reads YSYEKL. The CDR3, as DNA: TGCGCCAGCAGAAGCCCGGGACAGGGGGGTTTTGAGCAGTTCTTC. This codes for CASRSPGQGGFEQFF.

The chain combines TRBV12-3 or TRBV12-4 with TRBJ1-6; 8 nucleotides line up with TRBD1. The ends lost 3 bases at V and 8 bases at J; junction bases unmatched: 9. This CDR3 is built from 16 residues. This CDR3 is CASSFRQGAGYSPLHF. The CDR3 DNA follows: TGTGCCAGCAGTTTCCGCCAGGGGGCGGGTTATTCACCCCTCCACTTT.